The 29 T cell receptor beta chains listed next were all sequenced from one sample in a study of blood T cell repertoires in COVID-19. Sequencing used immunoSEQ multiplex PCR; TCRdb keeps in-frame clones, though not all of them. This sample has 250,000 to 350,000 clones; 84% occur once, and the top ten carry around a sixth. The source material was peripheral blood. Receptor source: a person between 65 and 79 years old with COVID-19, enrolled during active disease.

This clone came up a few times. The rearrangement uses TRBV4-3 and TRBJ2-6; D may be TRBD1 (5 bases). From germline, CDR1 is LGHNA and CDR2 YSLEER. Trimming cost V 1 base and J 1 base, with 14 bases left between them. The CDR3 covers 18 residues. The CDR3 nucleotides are TGCGCCAGCAGCCAAGGGGGCAGGTCCCTTTCTGGGGCCAACGTCCTGACTTTC. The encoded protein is CASSQGGRSLSGANVLTF.

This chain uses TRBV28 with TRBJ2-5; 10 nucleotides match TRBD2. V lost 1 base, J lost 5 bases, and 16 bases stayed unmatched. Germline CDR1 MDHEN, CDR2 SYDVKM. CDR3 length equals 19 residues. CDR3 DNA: TGTGCCAGCAGTTTATCTCAAGGACTAGCGGACCTAGGGGGGGAGACCCAGTACTTC. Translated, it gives CASSLSQGLADLGGETQYF. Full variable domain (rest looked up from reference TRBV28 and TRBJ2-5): DVKVTQSSRYLVKRTGEKVFLECVQDMDHENMFWYRQDPGLGLRLIYFSYDVKMKEKGDIPEGYSVSREKKERFSLILESASTNQTSMYLCASSLSQGLADLGGETQYFGPGTRLLVL.

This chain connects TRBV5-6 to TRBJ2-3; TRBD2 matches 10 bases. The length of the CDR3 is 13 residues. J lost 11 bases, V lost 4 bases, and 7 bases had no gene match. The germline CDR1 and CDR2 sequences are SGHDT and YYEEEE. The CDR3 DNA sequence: TGTGCCAGCAGCGAGCTACGACTAGCGGGGCAGTATTTT. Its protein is CASSELRLAGQYF.

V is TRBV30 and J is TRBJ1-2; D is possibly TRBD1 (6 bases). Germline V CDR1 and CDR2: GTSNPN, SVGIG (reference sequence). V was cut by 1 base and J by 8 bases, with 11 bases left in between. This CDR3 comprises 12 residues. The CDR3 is CAWSGGTKGYTF. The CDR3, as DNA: TGTGCCTGGAGTGGAGGGACAAAAGGCTACACCTTC.

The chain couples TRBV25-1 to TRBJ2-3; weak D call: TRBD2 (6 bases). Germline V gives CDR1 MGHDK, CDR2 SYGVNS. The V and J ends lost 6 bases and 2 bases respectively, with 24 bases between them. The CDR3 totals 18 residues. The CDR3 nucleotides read TGTGCCAGCAGCCACCTAGGGATTAGCGGTGGGGCCACAGATACGCAGTATTTT. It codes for CASSHLGISGGATDTQYF.

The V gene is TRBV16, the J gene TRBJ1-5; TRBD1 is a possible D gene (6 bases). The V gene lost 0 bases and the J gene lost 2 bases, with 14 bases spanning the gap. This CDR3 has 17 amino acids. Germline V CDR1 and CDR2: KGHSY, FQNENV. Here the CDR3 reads CASSQSRPGVGNQPQHF. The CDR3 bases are TGTGCCAGCAGCCAATCTCGGCCAGGGGTTGGCAATCAGCCCCAGCATTTT.

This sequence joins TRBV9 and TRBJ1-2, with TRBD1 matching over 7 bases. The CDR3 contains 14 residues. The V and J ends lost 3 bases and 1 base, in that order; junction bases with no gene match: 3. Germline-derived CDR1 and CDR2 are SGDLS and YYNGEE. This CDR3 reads CASSGNRGNYGYTF. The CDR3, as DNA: TGTGCCAGCAGCGGAAACAGGGGTAACTATGGCTACACCTTC.

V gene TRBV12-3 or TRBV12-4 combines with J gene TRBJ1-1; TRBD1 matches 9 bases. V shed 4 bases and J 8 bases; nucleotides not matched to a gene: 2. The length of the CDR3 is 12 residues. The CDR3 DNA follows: TGTGCCAGCAGTTCAGGACAGGGGGAAGCTTTCTTT. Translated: CASSSGQGEAFF.

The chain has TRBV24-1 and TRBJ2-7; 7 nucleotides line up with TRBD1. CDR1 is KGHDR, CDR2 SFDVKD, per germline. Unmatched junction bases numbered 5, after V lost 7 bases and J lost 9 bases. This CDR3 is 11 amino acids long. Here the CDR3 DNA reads TGTGCCACCAGCGAGGGGGCCGGGCAGTACTTC. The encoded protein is CATSEGAGQYF.

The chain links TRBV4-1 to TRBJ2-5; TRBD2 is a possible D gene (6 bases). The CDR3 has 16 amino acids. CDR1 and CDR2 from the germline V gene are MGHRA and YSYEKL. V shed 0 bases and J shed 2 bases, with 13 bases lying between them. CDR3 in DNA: TGCGCCAGCAGCCAAGATCTAGTCGGGAGACAAGAGACCCAGTACTTC. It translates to CASSQDLVGRQETQYF.

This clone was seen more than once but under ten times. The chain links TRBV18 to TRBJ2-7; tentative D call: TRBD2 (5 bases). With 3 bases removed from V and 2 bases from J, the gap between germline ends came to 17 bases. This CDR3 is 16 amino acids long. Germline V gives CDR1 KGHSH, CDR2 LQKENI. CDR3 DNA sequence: TGTGCCAGCTCACCTCGTTACGGGATAAATCCCTACGAGCAGTACTTC. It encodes CASSPRYGINPYEQYF. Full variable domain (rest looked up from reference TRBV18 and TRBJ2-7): NAGVMQNPRHLVRRRGQEARLRCSPMKGHSHVYWYRQLPEEGLKFMVYLQKENIIDESGMPKERFSAEFPKEGPSILRIQQVVRGDSAAYFCASSPRYGINPYEQYFGPGTRLTVT.

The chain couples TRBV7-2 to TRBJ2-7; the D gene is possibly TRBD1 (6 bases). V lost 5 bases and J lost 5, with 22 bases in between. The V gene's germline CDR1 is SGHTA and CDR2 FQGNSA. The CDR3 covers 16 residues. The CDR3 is CASSLSGPGRGNEQYF. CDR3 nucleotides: TGTGCCAGCAGCCTTTCTGGGCCCGGTAGGGGGAACGAGCAGTACTTC.

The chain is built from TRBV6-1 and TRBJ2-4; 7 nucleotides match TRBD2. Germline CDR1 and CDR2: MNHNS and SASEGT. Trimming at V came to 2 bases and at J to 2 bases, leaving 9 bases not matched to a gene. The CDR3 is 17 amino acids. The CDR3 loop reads CASSEWGEGLSKNIQYF. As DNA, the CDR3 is TGTGCCAGCAGTGAATGGGGGGAGGGGCTATCCAAAAACATTCAGTACTTC.

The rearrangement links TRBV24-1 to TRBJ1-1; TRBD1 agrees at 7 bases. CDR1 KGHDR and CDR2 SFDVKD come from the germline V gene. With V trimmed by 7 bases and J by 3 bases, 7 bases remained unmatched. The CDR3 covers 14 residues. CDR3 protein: CATRGSTGDTEAFF. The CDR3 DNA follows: TGTGCCACCAGGGGTTCAACAGGGGACACTGAAGCTTTCTTT.

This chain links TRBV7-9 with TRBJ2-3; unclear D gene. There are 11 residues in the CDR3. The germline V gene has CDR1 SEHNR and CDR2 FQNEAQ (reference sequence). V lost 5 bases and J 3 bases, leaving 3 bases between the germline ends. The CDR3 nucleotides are TGTGCCAGCAGCCATACAGATACGCAGTATTTT. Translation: CASSHTDTQYF.

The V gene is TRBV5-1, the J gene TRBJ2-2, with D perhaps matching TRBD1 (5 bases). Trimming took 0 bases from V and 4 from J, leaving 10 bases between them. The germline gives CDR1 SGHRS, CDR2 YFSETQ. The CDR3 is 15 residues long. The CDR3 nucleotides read TGCGCCAGCAGCTTGGTTCCAGGGCGCACCGGGGAGCTGTTTTTT. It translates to CASSLVPGRTGELFF.

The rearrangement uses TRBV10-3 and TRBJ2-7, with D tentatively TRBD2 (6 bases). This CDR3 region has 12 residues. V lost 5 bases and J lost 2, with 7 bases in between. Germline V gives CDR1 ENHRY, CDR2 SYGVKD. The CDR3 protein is CAISTGAYEQYF. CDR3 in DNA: TGTGCCATCAGTACGGGGGCCTACGAGCAGTACTTC.

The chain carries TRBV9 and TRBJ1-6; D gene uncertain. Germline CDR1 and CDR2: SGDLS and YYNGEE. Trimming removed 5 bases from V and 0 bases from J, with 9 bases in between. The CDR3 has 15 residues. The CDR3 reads CASSGQGSYNSPLHF. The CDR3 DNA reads TGTGCCAGCAGTGGGCAAGGCTCCTATAATTCACCCCTCCACTTT.

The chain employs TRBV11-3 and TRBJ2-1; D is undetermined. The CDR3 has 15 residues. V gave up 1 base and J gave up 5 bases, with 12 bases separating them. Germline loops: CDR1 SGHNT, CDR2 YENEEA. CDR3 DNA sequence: TGTGCCAGCAGCTTAGCGTCTAGTGCCCACAATGAGCAGTTCTTC. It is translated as CASSLASSAHNEQFF.

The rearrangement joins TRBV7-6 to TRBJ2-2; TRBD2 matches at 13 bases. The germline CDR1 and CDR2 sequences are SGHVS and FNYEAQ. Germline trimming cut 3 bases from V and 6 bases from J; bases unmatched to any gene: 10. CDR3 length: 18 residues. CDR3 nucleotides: TGTGCCAGCAGCTTCTGGACTAGCGGGGGAGGGAAGTCCGGGGAGCTGTTTTTT. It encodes CASSFWTSGGGKSGELFF.

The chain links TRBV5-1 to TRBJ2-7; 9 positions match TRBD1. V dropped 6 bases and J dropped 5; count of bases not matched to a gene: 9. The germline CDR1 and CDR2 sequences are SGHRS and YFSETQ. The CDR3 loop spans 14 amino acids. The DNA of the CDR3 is TGCGCCAGCACCCTGGGACAGGGCGGCGACGAGCAGTACTTC. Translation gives CASTLGQGGDEQYF.

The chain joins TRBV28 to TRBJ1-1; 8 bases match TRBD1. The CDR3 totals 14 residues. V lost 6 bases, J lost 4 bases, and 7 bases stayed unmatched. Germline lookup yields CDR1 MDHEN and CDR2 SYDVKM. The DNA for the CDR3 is TGTGCCAGCAGAGCAGGGGGCTCAGGCACTGAAGCTTTCTTT. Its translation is CASRAGGSGTEAFF.

CDR3 nucleotides: TGTGCCAGCTCACCACCCTGGACAGACTATGGCTACACCTTC. It encodes CASSPPWTDYGYTF. The chain uses TRBV18 and TRBJ1-2; a weak D match, TRBD1 (6 bases). The CDR3 sequence is 14 residues long. Trimming removed 0 bases at V and 3 bases at J, with 8 bases between. Germline loops: CDR1 KGHSH, CDR2 LQKENI.

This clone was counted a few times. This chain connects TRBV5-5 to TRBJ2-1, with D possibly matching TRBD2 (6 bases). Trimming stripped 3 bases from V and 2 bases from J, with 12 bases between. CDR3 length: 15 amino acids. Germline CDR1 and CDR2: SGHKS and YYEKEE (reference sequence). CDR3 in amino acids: CASSSVGGTYNEQFF. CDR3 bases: TGTGCCAGCAGCTCCGTAGGAGGGACCTACAATGAGCAGTTCTTC.

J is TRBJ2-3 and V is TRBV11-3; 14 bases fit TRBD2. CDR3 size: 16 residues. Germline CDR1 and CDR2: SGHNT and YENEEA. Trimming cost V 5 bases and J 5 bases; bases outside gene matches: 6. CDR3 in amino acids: CASSVGLAGAVDTQYF. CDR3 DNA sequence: TGTGCCAGCAGCGTGGGACTAGCGGGAGCGGTAGATACGCAGTATTTT.

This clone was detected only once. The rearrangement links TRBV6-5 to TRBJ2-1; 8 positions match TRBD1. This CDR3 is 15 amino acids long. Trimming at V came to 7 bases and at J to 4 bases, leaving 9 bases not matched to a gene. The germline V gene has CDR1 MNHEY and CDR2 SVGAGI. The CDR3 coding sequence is TGTGCCAGCATGCTCCAGGGGGACAGGTACAATGAGCAGTTCTTC. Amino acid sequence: CASMLQGDRYNEQFF.

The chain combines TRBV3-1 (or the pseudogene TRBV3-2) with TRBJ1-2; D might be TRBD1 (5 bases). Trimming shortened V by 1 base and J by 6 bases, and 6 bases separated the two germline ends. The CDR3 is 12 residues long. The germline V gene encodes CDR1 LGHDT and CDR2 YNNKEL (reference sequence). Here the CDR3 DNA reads TGTGCCAGCAGCCAAGGGACAAATGGCTACACCTTC. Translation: CASSQGTNGYTF.

CDR3 in DNA: TGCGCCAGCCGGGACAGGCGGGTAGGGATCTCCTACGAGCAGTACTTC. It translates to CASRDRRVGISYEQYF. This chain joins TRBV10-2 and TRBJ2-7, with TRBD1 identical over 8 bases. Germline lookup yields CDR1 WSHSY and CDR2 SAAADI. Unmatched junction bases numbered 12, after V lost 8 bases and J lost 0 bases. The CDR3 covers 16 residues.

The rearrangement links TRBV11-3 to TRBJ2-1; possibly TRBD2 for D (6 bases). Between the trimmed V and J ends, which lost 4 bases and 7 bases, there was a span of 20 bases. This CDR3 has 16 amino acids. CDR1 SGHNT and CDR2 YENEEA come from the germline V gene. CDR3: CASSSPASLGTNEQFF. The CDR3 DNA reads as TGTGCCAGCAGCTCCCCCGCCTCACTGGGGACTAATGAGCAGTTCTTC.